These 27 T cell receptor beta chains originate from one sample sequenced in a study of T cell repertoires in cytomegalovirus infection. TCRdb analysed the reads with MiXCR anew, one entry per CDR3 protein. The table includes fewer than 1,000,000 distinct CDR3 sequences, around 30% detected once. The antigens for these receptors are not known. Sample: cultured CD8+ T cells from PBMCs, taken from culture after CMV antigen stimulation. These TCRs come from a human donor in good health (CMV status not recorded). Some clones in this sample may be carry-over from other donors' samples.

CDR3: CASRMGRKIEAFF. DNA for the CDR3: TGTGCCAGCAGGATGGGAAGAAAGATTGAAGCTTTCTTT. This chain connects TRBV6-5 to TRBJ1-1; D gene ambiguous. The CDR3 consists of 13 residues. Germline-derived CDR1 and CDR2 are MNHEY and SVGAGI. Trimming cost V 6 bases and J 7 bases, with 15 bases left between them.

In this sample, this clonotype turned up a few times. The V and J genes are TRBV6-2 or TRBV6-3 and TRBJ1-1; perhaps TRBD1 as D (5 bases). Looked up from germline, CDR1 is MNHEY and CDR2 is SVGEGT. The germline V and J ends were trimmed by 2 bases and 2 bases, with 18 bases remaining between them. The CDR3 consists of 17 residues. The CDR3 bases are TGTGCCAGCAGTTACGTAAAGCCGGGCAGGGCAAACACTGAAGCTTTCTTT. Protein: CASSYVKPGRANTEAFF.

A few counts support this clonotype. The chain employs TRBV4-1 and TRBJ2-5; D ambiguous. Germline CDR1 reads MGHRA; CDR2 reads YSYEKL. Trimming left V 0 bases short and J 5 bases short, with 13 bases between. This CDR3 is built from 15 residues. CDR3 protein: CASSQEALETETQYF. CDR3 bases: TGCGCCAGCAGCCAAGAGGCCCTGGAGACGGAGACCCAGTACTTC.

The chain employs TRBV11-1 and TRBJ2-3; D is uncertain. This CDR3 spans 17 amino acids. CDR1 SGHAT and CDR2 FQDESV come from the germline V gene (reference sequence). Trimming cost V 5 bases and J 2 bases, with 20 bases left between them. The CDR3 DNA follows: TGTGCCAGCAGCGTTTCCGGGCCGAACTTTGTCACAGATACGCAGTATTTT. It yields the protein CASSVSGPNFVTDTQYF.

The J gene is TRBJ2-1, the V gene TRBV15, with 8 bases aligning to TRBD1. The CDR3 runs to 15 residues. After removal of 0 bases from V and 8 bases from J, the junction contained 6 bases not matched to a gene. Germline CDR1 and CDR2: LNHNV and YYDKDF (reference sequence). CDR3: CATSRERTGLDEQFF. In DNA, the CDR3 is TGTGCCACCAGCAGAGAAAGGACAGGGCTGGATGAGCAGTTCTTC.

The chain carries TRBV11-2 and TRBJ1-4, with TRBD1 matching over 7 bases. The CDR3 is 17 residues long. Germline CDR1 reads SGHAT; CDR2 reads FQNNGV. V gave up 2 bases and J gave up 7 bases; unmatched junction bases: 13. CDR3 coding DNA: TGTGCCAGCAGCTTAACCCGACAGGGCGGTCGGAGTGAAAAACTGTTTTTT. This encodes CASSLTRQGGRSEKLFF.

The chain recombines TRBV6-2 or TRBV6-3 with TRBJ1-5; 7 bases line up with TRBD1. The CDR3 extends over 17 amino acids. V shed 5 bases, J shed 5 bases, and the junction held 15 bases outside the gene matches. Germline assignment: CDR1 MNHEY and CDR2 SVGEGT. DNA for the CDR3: TGTGCCAGCAGTCTTACGACAGGGAGGATTCGTCATCAGCCCCAGCATTTT. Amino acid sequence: CASSLTTGRIRHQPQHF.

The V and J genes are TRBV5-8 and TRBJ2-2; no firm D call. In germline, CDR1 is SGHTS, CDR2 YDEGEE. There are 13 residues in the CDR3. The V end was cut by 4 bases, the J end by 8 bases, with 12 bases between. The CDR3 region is CASSPAPTGELFF. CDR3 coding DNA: TGTGCCAGCAGCCCGGCTCCCACGGGGGAGCTGTTTTTT. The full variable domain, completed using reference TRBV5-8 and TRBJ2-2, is EAGVTQSPTHLIKTRGQQATLRCSPISGHTSVYWYQQALGLGLQFLLWYDEGEERNRGNFPPRFSGRQFPNYSSELNVNALELEDSALYLCASSPAPTGELFFGEGSRLTVL.

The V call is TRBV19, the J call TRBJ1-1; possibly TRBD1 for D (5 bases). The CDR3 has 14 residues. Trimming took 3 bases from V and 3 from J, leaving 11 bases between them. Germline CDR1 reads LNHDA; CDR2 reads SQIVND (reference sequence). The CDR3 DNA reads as TGTGCCAGTAGTATTGGGGACTCCTACACTGAAGCTTTCTTT. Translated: CASSIGDSYTEAFF.

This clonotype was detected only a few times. The CDR3 spells CASSLVPLGRSNQPQHF. The CDR3 coding sequence is TGTGCCAGCAGCTTAGTACCGCTTGGTAGGAGCAATCAGCCCCAGCATTTT. The chain combines TRBV7-8 with TRBJ1-5; D is ambiguous. The CDR3 loop spans 17 amino acids. CDR1 is SGHVS, CDR2 FQNEAQ, per germline. Trimming took off 1 base at V and 1 base at J, with 14 bases between the two ends.

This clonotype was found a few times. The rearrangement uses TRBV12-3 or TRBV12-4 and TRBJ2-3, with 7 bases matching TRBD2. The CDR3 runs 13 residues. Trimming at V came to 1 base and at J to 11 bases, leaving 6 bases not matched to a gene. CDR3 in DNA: TGTGCCAGCAGTTTAGGGGCCGGGAGGATGCAGTATTTT. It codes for CASSLGAGRMQYF.

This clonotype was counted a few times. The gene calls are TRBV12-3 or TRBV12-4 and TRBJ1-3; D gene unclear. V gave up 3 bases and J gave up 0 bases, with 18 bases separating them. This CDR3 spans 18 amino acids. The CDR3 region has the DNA TGTGCCAGCAGTTTTTGGTTCGAGGGAAGTTCCTCTGGAAACACCATATATTTT. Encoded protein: CASSFWFEGSSSGNTIYF.

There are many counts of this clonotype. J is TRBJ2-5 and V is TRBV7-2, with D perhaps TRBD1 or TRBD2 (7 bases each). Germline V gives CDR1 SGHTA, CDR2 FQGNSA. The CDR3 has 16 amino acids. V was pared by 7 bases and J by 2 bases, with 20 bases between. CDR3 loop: CASTGWGRGLQETQYF. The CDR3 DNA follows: TGTGCCAGCACCGGGTGGGGGAGGGGGCTGCAAGAGACCCAGTACTTC.

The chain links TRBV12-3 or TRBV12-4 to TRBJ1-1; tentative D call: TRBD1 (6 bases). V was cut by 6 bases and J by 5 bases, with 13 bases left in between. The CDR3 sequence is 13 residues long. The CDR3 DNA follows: TGTGCCAGCAGCCCGAACAGGGAGACTGAAGCTTTCTTT. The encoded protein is CASSPNRETEAFF.

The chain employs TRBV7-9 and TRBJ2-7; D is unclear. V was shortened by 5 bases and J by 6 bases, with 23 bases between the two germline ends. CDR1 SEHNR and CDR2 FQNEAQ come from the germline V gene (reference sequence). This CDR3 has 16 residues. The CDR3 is CASSPVRSPAGPEQYF. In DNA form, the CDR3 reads TGTGCCAGCAGCCCAGTCCGATCTCCAGCCGGCCCCGAGCAGTACTTC.

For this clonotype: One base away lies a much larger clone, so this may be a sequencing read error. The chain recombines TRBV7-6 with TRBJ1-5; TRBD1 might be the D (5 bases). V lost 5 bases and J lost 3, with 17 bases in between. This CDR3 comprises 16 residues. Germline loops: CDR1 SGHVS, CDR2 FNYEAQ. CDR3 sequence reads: CASSPTVGVNNQPQHF. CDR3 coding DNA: TGTGCCAGCAGCCCGACAGTGGGGGTAAACAATCAGCCCCAGCATTTT. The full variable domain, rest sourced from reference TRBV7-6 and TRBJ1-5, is GAGVSQSPRYKVTKRGQDVALRCDPISGHVSLYWYRQALGQGPEFLTYFNYEAQQDKSGLPNDRFSAERPEGSISTLTIQRTEQRDSAMYRCASSPTVGVNNQPQHFGDGTRLSIL.

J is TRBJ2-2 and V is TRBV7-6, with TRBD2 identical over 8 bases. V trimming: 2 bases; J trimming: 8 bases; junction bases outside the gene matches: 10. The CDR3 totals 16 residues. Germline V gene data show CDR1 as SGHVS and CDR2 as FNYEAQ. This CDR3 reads CASSLTGGRANGELFF. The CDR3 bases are TGTGCCAGCAGCTTAACGGGGGGGCGCGCCAATGGGGAGCTGTTTTTT. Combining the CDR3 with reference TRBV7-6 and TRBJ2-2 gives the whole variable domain GAGVSQSPRYKVTKRGQDVALRCDPISGHVSLYWYRQALGQGPEFLTYFNYEAQQDKSGLPNDRFSAERPEGSISTLTIQRTEQRDSAMYRCASSLTGGRANGELFFGEGSRLTVL.

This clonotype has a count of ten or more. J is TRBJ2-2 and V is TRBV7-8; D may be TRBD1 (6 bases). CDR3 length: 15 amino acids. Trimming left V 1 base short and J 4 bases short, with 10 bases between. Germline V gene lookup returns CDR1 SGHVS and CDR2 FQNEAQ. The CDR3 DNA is TGTGCCAGCAGCTTAGGTCAGGGGCTCACCGGGGAGCTGTTTTTT. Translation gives CASSLGQGLTGELFF.

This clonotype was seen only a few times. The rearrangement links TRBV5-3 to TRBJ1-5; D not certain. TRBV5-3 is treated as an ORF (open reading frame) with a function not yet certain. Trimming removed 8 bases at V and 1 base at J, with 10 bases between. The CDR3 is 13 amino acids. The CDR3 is CASRGKSNQPQHF. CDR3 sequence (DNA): TGTGCCAGCAGAGGGAAAAGCAATCAGCCCCAGCATTTT.

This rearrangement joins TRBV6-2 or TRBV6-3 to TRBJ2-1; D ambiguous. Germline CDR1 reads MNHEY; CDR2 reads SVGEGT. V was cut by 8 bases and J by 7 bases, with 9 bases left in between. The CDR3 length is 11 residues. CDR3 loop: CASVNENEQFF. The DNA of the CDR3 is TGTGCCAGCGTAAATGAGAATGAGCAGTTCTTC.

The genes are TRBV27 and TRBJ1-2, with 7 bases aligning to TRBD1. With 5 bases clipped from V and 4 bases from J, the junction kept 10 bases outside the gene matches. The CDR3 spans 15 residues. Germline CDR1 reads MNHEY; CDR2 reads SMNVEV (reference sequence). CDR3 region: CASSPTGTDSYGYTF. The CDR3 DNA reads TGTGCCAGCAGTCCCACCGGGACAGATTCCTATGGCTACACCTTC.

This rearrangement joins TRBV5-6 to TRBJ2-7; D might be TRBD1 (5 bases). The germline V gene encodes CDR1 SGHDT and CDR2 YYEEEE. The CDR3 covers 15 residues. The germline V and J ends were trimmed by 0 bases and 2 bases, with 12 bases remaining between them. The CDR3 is CASSLGPRAPYEQYF. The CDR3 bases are TGTGCCAGCAGCTTGGGTCCCAGGGCACCCTACGAGCAGTACTTC.

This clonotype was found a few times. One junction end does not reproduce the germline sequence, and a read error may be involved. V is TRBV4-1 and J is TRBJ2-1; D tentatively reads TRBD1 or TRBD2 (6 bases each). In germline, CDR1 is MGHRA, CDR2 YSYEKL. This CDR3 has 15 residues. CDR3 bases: TGCGCCAGCAGTCAAGATAGGGGGGTGGACAATGAGCAGTTCTTC. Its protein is CASSQDRGVDNEQFF.

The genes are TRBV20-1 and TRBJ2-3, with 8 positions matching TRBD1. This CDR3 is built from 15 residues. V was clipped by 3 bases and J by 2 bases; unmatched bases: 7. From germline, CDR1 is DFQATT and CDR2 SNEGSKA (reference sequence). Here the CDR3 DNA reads TGCAGTGCTAGGCGACAGGGACAGGACACAGATACGCAGTATTTT. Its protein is CSARRQGQDTDTQYF.

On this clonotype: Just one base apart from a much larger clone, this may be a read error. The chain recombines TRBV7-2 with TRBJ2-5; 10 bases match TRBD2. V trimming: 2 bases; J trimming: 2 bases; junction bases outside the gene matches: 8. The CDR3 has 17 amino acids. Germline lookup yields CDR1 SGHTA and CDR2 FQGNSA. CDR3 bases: TGTGCCAGCAGCTTACTGCTAGCGGGGGTGCTGCAAGAGACCCAGTACTTC. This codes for CASSLLLAGVLQETQYF.

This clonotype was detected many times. The CDR3 DNA sequence: TGTGCCAGCAGCTATAATTCCTACGAGCAGTACTTC. Encoded protein: CASSYNSYEQYF. The V gene is TRBV5-5, the J gene TRBJ2-7; D is unclear. V lost 3 bases and J 1 base, leaving 5 bases between the germline ends. CDR3 length equals 12 residues. The germline gives CDR1 SGHKS, CDR2 YYEKEE (reference sequence).

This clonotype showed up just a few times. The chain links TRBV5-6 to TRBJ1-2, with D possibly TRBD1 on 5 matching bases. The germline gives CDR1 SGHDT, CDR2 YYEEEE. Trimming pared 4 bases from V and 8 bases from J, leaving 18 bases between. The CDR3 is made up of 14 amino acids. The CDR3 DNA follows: TGTGCCAGCAGCGGCCCGTGGGCAGGGAAGGGCTACACCTTC. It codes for CASSGPWAGKGYTF.